Sequencing of this TCR beta chain was carried out in a study of blood T cell repertoires in COVID-19. The germline gives CDR1 MNHEY, CDR2 SVGEGT. V shed 3 bases and J 5 bases; nucleotides not matched to a gene: 8. The CDR3 has 17 residues. This table comes from immunoSEQ multiplex PCR, and its TCRdb copy is limited to in-frame clones, with some not included. The sample carries some 45,000 clones, approximately 93% recorded once. The gene calls are TRBV6-2 or TRBV6-3 and TRBJ1-5, with 12 bases matching TRBD1. The source is a man aged 60 to 69 with COVID-19, enrolled during active disease. Sequencing was carried out using peripheral blood. CDR3 sequence reads: CASSYSGQGAGDQPQHF. The CDR3, as DNA: TGTGCCAGCAGTTATTCGGGACAGGGGGCAGGAGATCAGCCCCAGCATTTT.